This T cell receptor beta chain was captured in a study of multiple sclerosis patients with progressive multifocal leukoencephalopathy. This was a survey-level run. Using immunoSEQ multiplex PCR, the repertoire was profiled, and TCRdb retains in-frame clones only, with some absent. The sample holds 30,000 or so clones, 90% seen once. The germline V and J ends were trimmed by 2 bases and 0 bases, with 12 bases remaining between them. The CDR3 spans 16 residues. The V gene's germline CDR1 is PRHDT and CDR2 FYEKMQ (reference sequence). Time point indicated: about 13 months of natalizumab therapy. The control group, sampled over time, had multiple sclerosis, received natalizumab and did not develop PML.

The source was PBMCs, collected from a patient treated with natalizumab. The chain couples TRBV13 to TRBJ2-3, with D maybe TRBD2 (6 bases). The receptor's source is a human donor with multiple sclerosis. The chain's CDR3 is CASSLRLASSTDTQYF. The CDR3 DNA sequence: TGTGCCAGCAGCTTACGGCTAGCGAGTAGCACAGATACGCAGTATTTT.